This T cell receptor (beta chain) was profiled in a study of shared clonotypes between healthy human individuals. Study context: Three CD4 naive, three CD4 memory, two CD8 naive and one CD8 memory plate were used per donor. Study findings and constraints: Around 4.7% of naive CD4 clonotypes were shared across four donors.

The CDR3 totals 12 residues. Per the germline V gene, CDR1 is SGHAT and CDR2 is FQNNGV. V lost 5 bases and J lost 6, with 10 bases in between. In the study's own analysis: Because ImmunoSEQ provided only junction sequences with no quality scores, the filtering differed. The data were produced by immunoSEQ multiplex PCR, yet TCRdb's version contains in-frame clones alone and is incomplete. Clonal size and the V and J genes are those of that table, whereas D and trimming came from the DNA. The data show 850,000 to 1,200,000 clones, with approximately 70% seen just once and over 1.3% held by the top ten. Regarding this clone: Its antigen is as yet unknown.

A split of CD4+ cells into CD45RA+ naive and CD45RA-negative memory subsets was performed. This chain joins TRBV11-2 and TRBJ2-5, with unresolved D. Sequenced: memory CD4+ T cells sorted from blood. Subset meaning: CD45RA-negative fraction. The receptor was derived from a man aged 18 to 29 in good health. The CDR3 region has the DNA TGTGCCAGCAGCCGCCCCCCGCAGACCCAGTACTTC. It translates to CASSRPPQTQYF.